Described below is a single TCR beta chain sequence and its context. Germline values: CDR1 DFQATT, CDR2 SNEGSKA (reference sequence). Trimming removed 7 bases from V and 6 bases from J; junction bases left unmatched: 5. The CDR3 has 12 residues. TCRdb used MiXCR to reprocess the reads, holding one entry per CDR3 protein. The sample carries fewer than 200,000 distinct CDR3 sequences, under 25% recorded once. The entry originates in a study of T cell repertoires in cytomegalovirus infection. This TCR derives from a human donor in good health (CMV status not recorded). Some clones in this sample may be carry-over from other donors' samples. Input material: PBMCs. V gene TRBV20-1 combines with J gene TRBJ1-4; 7 nucleotides match TRBD1. CDR3 protein: CSVGTEDEKLFF. The CDR3 DNA reads TGCAGTGTGGGGACAGAAGATGAAAAACTGTTTTTT.